This T cell receptor (beta chain) was observed in a study of blood T cell repertoires in COVID-19 (dated by TCRdb to 2020 to 2021). Describing the broader study: Samples from collaborators originated in the United States, Italy and Spain and spanned both the acute and convalescent phases of COVID-19. The prospective study material was composed of cDNA or gDNA derived from T cells, B-cell-depleted T cells, or PBMCs. The dataset comprised deeply sampled blood TCRbeta repertoires from subjects exposed to, actively infected with, or recovered from COVID-19. The repertoires were released in a freely available public database meant as a resource for research on the immune response to SARS-CoV-2. Samples came from the ongoing ImmuneRACE study (first 160 participants) plus 1,254 subjects from 6 global collaborators. The sample metadata nearly always contained a de-identified subject ID, COVID-19 status, age in years and sex. Where available, HLA class I and class II types were taken from metadata supplied by the sample provider and were not determined by assay-based typing.

Here V drops 4 bases and J drops 2 bases, and the junction holds 8 bases not matched to any gene. The CDR3 goes from the cysteine to the phenylalanine over 15 residues. The retained sequence is limited to the CDR3, 45 bases, with the frame set at the first base. Per the germline V gene, SGHRS is the CDR1 and YFSETQ is the CDR2. Whole blood was collected in K2EDTA tubes by collaborating institutions according to the institutions' own protocols. For TCRbeta analysis, collaborator samples were shipped as frozen whole blood, as isolated PBMCs, or as DNA extracted from either sample type. Overall study results and their limits: The quantity of clinical and demographic metadata differed by source and by participant and was supplied without curation.

A note on this clone: Its specific antigen is unknown. The record has no base qualities; no much larger clone is one base away.

The immunoSEQ Assay, a bias-controlled multiplex PCR, was used to amplify TCRbeta CDR3 regions from genomic DNA. The original methods were these. Nucleated cell counts per sample were estimated from amplification of reference gene primers within the assay. To quantify the absolute abundance of each unique TCRbeta CDR3 rearrangement, sequence reads were collapsed and filtered. For each sample, productive Simpson clonality was calculated as the square root of Simpson's diversity index over productive rearrangements. TCRdb holds this immuneACCESS table with in-frame rearrangements only. Some clones are missing; in checked studies, unresolved V genes explain under half, and the rest has no known cause. V and J calls and clone size are copied from that table; D and trimming were computed from the DNA. The sample profile shows some 250,000 clones; 70% to 90% of them were found once. The top ten clones comprise about 2% of the sample.

The chain is encoded by TRBV5-1 joined to TRBJ1-1; 7 of the junction bases match TRBD1. The sequenced sample consisted of peripheral blood. This TCR derives from a man aged 30 to 39 with active or convalescent COVID-19. In nucleotide form, the sequence is TGCGCCAGCAGCCTCCAGACAGGGACCAACACTGAAGCTTTCTTT. Its translation reads: CASSLQTGTNTEAFF.